The 6 T cell receptor beta chains below come from one sample, sequenced in a study of CD8 T cells in Susac syndrome. The RNA input was roughly 0.45 to 1 ug, and it was reverse transcribed with random hexamers. TCRdb recomputed calls from the immunoSEQ multiplex PCR reads with MiXCR, one row per CDR3 protein. Among 100,000 to 150,000 distinct CDR3 sequences listed, 85% to 95% were seen once. The sample taken for sequencing was CD8+ T cells from PBMCs. These receptors came from a human donor with Susac syndrome.

This chain uses TRBV7-7 with TRBJ2-1, with D perhaps matching TRBD1 or TRBD2 (6 bases each). V gave up 5 bases and J gave up 5 bases, with 16 bases separating them. The CDR3 length is 15 residues. Germline-derived CDR1 and CDR2 are SSHAT and FNYEAQ (reference sequence). The CDR3 loop is CASSLGPGGHNEQFF. Here the CDR3 DNA reads TGTGCCAGCAGCCTCGGCCCCGGGGGCCACAATGAGCAGTTCTTC.

The V call is TRBV4-1, the J call TRBJ2-3; D call uncertain. The CDR3 covers 15 residues. Germline CDR1 and CDR2: MGHRA and YSYEKL. Deletions cut 0 bases from V and 2 bases from J, with 9 bases between. The CDR3, as DNA: TGCGCCAGCAGCCAAGAGGGGTCTTACACAGATACGCAGTATTTT. Residues: CASSQEGSYTDTQYF.

This chain joins TRBV7-9 and TRBJ2-1; TRBD1 agrees at 9 bases. Germline assignment: CDR1 SEHNR and CDR2 FQNEAQ (reference sequence). V was pared by 6 bases and J by 7 bases, with 10 bases of the junction left unmatched. CDR3 length equals 15 residues. The DNA of the CDR3 is TGTGCCAGCAGTCCCGGACAGGGGTTGTGGAATGAGCAGTTCTTC. It codes for CASSPGQGLWNEQFF.

V gene TRBV15 combines with J gene TRBJ2-1; the D gene is possibly TRBD2 (7 bases). The germline V and J ends were trimmed by 3 bases and 5 bases, with 17 bases remaining between them. There are 16 residues in the CDR3. Per the germline V gene, CDR1 is LNHNV and CDR2 is YYDKDF (reference sequence). The DNA for the CDR3 is TGTGCCACCAGCAGCCCACGCGGGGGCTTGAACAATGAGCAGTTCTTC. It translates to CATSSPRGGLNNEQFF. Complete variable domain (other parts from reference TRBV15 and TRBJ2-1): DAMVIQNPRYQVTQFGKPVTLSCSQTLNHNVMYWYQQKSSQAPKLLFHYYDKDFNNEADTPDNFQSRRPNTSFCFLDIRSPGLGDTAMYLCATSSPRGGLNNEQFFGPGTRLTVL.

The chain uses TRBV20-1 and TRBJ2-7; perhaps D is TRBD1 or TRBD2 (5 bases each). This CDR3 is built from 14 residues. Trimming cost V 1 base and J 1 base, with 11 bases left between them. Germline CDR1 is DFQATT and CDR2 is SNEGSKA (reference sequence). The CDR3 nucleotides read TGCAGTGCTAGAGGGGGGATGGTTTCCTACGAGCAGTACTTC. Translation gives CSARGGMVSYEQYF.

This clonotype was detected only once. The chain is built from TRBV5-4 and TRBJ2-1; 9 bases are shared with TRBD2. The ends lost 3 bases at V and 7 bases at J; junction bases unmatched: 17. The V gene's germline CDR1 is SGHNT and CDR2 YYREEE (reference sequence). The CDR3 covers 18 residues. This CDR3 reads CASSSEGLLAGGRNEQFF. CDR3 DNA: TGTGCCAGCAGCTCCGAGGGTCTACTGGCGGGGGGGCGAAATGAGCAGTTCTTC.